These T cell receptor beta chains were read from a single sample in a study of T cells after yellow fever vaccination. TCRdb processed the 5' RACE reads anew with MiXCR; each CDR3 protein has one entry. The data contain approximately 330,000 distinct CDR3 sequences, roughly 4.3% of them singletons. The material sequenced was PBMCs, taken 5 days after the yellow fever booster vaccination. The source of these receptors is a man aged 18 to 30 who received the YFV17D yellow fever vaccine. The CDR3 runs from the conserved cysteine through the conserved F or W. Expanded clones are given a class, and other clones once, few, many or no size at all.

few | TRBV7-2 | CASSGGVAETDTQYF
. | TRBV20-1 | CSASGQGYNSPLHF
. | TRBV4-2 | CASSHDLAGVAETQYF
. | TRBV10-3 | CAISVVGISGYTF
few | TRBV4-1 | CASSPRGREPYEQYF
many | TRBV5-1 | CASASGDTGELFF
. | TRBV20-1 | CSARNSGGANEQFF
many | TRBV18 | CASSRTTNEKLFF
. | TRBV3-1 | CASSQGGDAEAFF
. | TRBV6-2/TRBV6-3 | CASSQTGLGTGYEKLFF
many | TRBV9 | CASSVLRGQGHNEQFF
many | TRBV7-2 | CASSLGPGETQYF
many | TRBV5-1 | CASSSPDSGGEKLFF
few | TRBV11-1 | CASSLGDRGSDTQYF
. | TRBV5-5 | CASSSVSGRRGPYNEQFF
many | TRBV5-6 | CASTFATGTGGDTQYF
. | TRBV25-1 | CASNKGTGDTEAFF
few | TRBV21-1 | CASSNWALGGSGTQYF
many | TRBV6-6 | CASGRPPGSPLHF
. | TRBV6-5 | CASSYPGQPQHF
many | TRBV28 | CASSLGQILTNYNSPLHF
. | TRBV29-1 | CSSSGSNTETQYF
. | TRBV6-2/TRBV6-3 | CASNKRQGNTGELFF
. | TRBV5-6 | CASSYGTAVNQPQHF
. | TRBV7-9 | CASSQQSGANVLTF
. | TRBV5-1 | CASAQLAGEFNEQFF
many | TRBV5-1 | CASSLPQETQYF
. | TRBV18 | CASSPPLGLGSFYEQYF